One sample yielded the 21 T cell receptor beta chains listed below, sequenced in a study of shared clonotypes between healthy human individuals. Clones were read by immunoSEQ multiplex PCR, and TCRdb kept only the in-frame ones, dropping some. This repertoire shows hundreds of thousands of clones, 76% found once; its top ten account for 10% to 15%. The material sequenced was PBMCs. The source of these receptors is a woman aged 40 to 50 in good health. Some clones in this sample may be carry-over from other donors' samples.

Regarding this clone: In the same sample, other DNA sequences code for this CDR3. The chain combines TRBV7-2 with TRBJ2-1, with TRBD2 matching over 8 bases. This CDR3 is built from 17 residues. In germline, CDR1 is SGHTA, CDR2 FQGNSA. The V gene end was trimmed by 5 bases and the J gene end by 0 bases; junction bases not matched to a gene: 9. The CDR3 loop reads CASSPGLALSSYNEQFF. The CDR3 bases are TGTGCCAGCAGCCCAGGACTAGCTTTAAGCTCCTACAATGAGCAGTTCTTC.

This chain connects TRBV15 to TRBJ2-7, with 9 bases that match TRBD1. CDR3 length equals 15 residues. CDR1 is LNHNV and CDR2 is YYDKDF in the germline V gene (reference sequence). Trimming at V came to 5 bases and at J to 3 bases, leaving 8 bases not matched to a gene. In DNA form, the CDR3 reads TGTGCCACCAGCCCGCTGGTGGGACAGGGCTACGAGCAGTACTTC. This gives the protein CATSPLVGQGYEQYF.

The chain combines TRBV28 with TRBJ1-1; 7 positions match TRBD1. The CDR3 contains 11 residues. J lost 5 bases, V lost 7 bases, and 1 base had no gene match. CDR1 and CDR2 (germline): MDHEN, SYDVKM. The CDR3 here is CASTDRTEAFF. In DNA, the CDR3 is TGTGCCAGCACGGACAGGACTGAAGCTTTCTTT.

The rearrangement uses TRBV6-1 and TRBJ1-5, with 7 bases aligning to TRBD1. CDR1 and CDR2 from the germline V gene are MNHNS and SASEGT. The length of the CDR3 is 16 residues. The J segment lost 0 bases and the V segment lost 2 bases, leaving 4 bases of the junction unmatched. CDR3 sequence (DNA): TGTGCCAGCAGTGAACAGGGGGGTTATAGCAATCAGCCCCAGCATTTT. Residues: CASSEQGGYSNQPQHF.

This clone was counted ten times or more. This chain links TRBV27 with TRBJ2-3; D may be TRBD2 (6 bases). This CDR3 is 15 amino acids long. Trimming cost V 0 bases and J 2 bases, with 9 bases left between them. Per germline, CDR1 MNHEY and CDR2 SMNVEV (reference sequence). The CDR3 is CASSLSEGHTDTQYF. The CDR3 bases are TGTGCCAGCAGTTTATCGGAGGGCCACACAGATACGCAGTATTTT.

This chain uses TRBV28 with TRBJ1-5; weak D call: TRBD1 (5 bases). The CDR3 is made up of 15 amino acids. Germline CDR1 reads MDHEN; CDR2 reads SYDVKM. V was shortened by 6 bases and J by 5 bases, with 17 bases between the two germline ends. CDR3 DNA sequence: TGTGCCAGCAGGGAGCAGGGACGGGTCCATCAGCCCCAGCATTTT. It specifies CASREQGRVHQPQHF.

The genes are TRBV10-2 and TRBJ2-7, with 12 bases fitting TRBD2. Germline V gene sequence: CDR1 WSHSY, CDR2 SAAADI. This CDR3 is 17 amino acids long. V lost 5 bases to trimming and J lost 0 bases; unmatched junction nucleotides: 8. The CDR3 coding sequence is TGCGCCAGCAGTAACTCCGGACTAGCGGGAATCTCCTACGAGCAGTACTTC. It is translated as CASSNSGLAGISYEQYF.

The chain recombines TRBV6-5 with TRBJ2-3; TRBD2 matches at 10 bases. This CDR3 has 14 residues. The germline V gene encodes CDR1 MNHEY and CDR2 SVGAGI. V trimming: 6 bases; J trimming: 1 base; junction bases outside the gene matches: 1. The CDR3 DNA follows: TGTGCCAGCAGCACTAGCGGGGGCACAGATACGCAGTATTTT. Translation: CASSTSGGTDTQYF.

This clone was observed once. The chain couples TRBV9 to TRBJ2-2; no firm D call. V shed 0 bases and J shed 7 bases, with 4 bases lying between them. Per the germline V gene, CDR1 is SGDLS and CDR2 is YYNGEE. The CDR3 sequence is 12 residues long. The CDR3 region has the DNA TGTGCCAGCAGCGTAGATAGCGGGGAGCTGTTTTTT. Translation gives CASSVDSGELFF. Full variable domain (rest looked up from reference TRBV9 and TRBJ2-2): DSGVTQTPKHLITATGQRVTLRCSPRSGDLSVYWYQQSLDQGLQFLIQYYNGEERAKGNILERFSAQQFPDLHSELNLSSLELGDSALYFCASSVDSGELFFGEGSRLTVL.

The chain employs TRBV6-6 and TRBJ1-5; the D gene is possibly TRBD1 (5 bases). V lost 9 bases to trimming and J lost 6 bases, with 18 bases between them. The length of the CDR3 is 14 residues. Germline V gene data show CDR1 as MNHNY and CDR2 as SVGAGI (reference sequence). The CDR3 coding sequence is TGTGCCAGTTCGGTTCAGGGAAATGGTCAGCCCCAGCATTTT. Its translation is CASSVQGNGQPQHF.

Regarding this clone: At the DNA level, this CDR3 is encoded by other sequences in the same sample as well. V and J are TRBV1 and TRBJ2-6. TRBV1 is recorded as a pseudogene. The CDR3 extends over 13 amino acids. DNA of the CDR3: TGCACCAGCGCACAAAGTCGGGCCAACGTCCTGACTTTT. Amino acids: CTSAQSRANVLTF.

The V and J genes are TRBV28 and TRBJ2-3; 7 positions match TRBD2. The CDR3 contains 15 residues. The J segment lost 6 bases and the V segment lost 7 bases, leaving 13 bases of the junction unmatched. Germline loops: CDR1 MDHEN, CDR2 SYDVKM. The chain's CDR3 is CASTTGAGVGDTQYF. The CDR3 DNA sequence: TGTGCCAGCACCACTGGGGCGGGAGTAGGGGATACGCAGTATTTT.

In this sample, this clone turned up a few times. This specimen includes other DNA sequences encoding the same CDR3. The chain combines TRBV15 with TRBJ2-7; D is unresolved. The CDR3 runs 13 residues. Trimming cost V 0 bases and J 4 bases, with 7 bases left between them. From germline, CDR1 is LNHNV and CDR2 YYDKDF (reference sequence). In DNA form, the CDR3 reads TGTGCCACCAGCAGAGATCGCGGTTACGAGCAGTACTTC. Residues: CATSRDRGYEQYF.

The CDR3 sequence: CASSLEGRGRVETQYF. In DNA form, the CDR3 reads TGCGCCAGCAGCTTGGAGGGCAGGGGGCGCGTAGAGACCCAGTACTTC. This chain uses TRBV5-1 with TRBJ2-5, with 8 bases matching TRBD1. Trimming removed 0 bases from V and 4 bases from J; junction bases left unmatched: 8. This CDR3 spans 16 amino acids. Germline V lookup: CDR1 SGHRS, CDR2 YFSETQ.

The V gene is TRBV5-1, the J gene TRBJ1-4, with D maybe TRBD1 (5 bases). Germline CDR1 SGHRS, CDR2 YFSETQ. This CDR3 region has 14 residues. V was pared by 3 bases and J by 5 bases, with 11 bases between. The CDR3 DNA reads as TGCGCCAGCAGCTCCGGGACGGTGAATGAAAAACTGTTTTTT. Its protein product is CASSSGTVNEKLFF.

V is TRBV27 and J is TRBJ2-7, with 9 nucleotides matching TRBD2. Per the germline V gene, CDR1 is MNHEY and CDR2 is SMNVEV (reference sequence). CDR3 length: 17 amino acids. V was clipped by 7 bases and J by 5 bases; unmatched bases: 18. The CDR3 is CASIPWGSGGRGHEQYF. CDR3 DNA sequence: TGTGCCAGCATCCCTTGGGGTAGCGGGGGCAGGGGTCACGAGCAGTACTTC.

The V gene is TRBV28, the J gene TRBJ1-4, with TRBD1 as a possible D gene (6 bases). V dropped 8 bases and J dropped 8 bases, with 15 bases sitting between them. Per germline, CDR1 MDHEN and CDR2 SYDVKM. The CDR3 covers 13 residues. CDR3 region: CASGGGFGEKLFF. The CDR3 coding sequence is TGTGCCAGCGGAGGGGGGTTCGGGGAAAAACTGTTTTTT.

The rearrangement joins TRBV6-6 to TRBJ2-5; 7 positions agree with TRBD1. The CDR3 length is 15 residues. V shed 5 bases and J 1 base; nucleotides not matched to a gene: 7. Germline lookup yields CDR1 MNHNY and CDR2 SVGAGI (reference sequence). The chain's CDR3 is CASSRIRDSQETQYF. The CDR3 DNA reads TGTGCCAGCAGTAGAATCCGGGACAGCCAAGAGACCCAGTACTTC.

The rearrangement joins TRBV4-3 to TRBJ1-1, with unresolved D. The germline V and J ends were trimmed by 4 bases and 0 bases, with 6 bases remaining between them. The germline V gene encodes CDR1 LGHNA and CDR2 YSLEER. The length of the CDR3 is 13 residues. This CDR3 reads CASSREMNTEAFF. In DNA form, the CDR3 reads TGCGCCAGCAGCCGGGAAATGAACACTGAAGCTTTCTTT.

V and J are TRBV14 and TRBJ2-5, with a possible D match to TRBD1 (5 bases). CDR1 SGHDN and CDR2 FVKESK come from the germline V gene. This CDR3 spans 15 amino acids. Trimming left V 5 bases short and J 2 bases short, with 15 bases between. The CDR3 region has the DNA TGTGCCAGCAGCTACTTGACTCCAGGGCAAGAGACCCAGTACTTC. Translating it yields CASSYLTPGQETQYF.

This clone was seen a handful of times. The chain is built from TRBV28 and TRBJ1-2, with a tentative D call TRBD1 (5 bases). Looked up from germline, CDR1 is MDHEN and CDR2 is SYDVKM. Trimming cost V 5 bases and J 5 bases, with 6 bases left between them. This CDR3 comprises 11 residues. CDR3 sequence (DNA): TGTGCCAGCAGTCCAGGGTATGGCTACACCTTC. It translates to CASSPGYGYTF.